This TCR beta chain is from a study of blood T cell repertoires in COVID-19. Study as a whole: Samples representing acute and convalescent COVID-19 were sourced from the United States, Italy and Spain.

Original analysis: Amplification with reference gene primers provided the estimates of nucleated cell counts. Libraries were prepared by immunoSEQ multiplex PCR; TCRdb keeps only in-frame clonotypes and omits some of them. V and J calls and clone size come straight from that table; D and trimming were deduced from the DNA. The data contain roughly 200,000 clones, around 80% of them singletons. With 7 bases removed from V and 1 base from J, the gap between germline ends came to 24 bases. The CDR3 loop spans 18 amino acids. Germline V gene sequence: CDR1 SGHVS, CDR2 FQNEAQ. V and J are TRBV7-8 and TRBJ2-3; D is possibly TRBD1 (5 bases). The material sequenced was peripheral blood. The receptor's source is a man in his 60s with acute or convalescent COVID-19. CDR3 nucleotide sequence: TGTGCCAGCAAGACAGCAAGCCGTGTAGGTCCACGCACAGATACGCAGTATTTT. Its translation is CASKTASRVGPRTDTQYF.